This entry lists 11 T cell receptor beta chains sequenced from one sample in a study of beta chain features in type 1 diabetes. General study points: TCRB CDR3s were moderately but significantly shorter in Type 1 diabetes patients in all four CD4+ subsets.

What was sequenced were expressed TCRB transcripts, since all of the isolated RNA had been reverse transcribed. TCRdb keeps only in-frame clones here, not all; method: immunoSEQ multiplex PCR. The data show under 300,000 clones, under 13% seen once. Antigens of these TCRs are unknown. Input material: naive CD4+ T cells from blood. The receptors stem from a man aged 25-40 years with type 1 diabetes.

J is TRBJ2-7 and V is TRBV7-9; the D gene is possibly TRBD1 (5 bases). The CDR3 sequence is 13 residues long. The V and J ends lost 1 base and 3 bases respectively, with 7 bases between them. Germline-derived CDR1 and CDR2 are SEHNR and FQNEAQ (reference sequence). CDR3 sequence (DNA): TGTGCCAGCAGCTTAGGACAGCACTACGAGCAGTACTTC. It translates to CASSLGQHYEQYF.

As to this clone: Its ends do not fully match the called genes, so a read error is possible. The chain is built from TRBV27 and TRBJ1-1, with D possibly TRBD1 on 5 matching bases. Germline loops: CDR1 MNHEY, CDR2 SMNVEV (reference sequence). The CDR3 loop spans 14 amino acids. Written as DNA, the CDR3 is TGTGCCAGCAGCAGAGGGACTGGGAACGCTGAAGCTTTCTTT. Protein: CASSRGTGNAEAFF.

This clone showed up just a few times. The CDR3 region is CASSQDRDRGRQETQYF. The CDR3 region has the DNA TGTGCCAGCAGCCAAGATCGGGACAGGGGGCGGCAAGAGACCCAGTACTTC. V and J are TRBV14 and TRBJ2-5, with TRBD1 matching 12 bases. CDR3 length equals 17 residues. J gave up 2 bases and V 0 bases, and 4 bases lay outside the gene matches. Germline V gene data show CDR1 as SGHDN and CDR2 as FVKESK.

The CDR3 region is CSVTGRGSTEAFF. CDR3 bases: TGCAGCGTGACTGGGAGGGGTAGCACTGAAGCTTTCTTT. The J gene is TRBJ1-1, the V gene TRBV29-1; a weak D match, TRBD1 (5 bases). The CDR3 runs to 13 residues. Trimming removed 6 bases from V and 4 bases from J, with 15 bases in between. Looked up from germline, CDR1 is SQVTM and CDR2 is ANQGSEA.

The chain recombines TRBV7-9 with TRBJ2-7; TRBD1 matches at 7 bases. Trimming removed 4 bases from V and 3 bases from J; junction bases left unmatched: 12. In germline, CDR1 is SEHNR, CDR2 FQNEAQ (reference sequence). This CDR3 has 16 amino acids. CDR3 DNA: TGTGCCAGCAGCTCCCTATACGGGACAGCGATCTACGAGCAGTACTTC. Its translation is CASSSLYGTAIYEQYF.

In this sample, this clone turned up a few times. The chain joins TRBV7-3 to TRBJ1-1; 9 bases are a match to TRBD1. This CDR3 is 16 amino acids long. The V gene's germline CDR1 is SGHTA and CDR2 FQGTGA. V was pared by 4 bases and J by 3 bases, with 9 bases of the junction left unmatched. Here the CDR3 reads CASSSEGTGLYTEAFF. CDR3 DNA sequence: TGTGCCAGCAGCTCCGAAGGGACAGGGCTTTACACTGAAGCTTTCTTT. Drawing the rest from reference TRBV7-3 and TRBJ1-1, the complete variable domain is GAGVSQTPSNKVTEKGKYVELRCDPISGHTALYWYRQSLGQGPEFLIYFQGTGAADDSGLPNDRFFAVRPEGSVSTLKIQRTERGDSAVYLCASSSEGTGLYTEAFFGQGTRLTVV.

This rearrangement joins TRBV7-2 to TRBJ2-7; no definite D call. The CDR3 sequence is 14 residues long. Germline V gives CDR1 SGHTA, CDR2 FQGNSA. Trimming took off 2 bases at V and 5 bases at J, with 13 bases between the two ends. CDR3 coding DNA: TGTGCCAGCAGCTTAAATTTCCGAAGCGACGAGCAGTACTTC. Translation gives CASSLNFRSDEQYF.

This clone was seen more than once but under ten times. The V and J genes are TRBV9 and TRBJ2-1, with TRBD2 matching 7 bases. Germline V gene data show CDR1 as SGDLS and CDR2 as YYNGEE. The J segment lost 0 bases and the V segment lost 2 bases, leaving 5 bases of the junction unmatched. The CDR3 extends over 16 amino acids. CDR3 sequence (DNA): TGTGCCAGCAGCGTTGGGAGGGCAAGCTCCTACAATGAGCAGTTCTTC. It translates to CASSVGRASSYNEQFF. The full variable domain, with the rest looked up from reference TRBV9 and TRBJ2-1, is DSGVTQTPKHLITATGQRVTLRCSPRSGDLSVYWYQQSLDQGLQFLIQYYNGEERAKGNILERFSAQQFPDLHSELNLSSLELGDSALYFCASSVGRASSYNEQFFGPGTRLTVL.

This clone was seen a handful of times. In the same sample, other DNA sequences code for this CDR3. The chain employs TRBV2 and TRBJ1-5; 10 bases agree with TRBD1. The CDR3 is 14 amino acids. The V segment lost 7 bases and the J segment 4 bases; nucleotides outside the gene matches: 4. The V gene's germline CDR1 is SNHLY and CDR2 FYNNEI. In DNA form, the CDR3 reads TGTGCCAGCACCAAGGACAGGGGGAATCAGCCCCAGCATTTT. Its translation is CASTKDRGNQPQHF.

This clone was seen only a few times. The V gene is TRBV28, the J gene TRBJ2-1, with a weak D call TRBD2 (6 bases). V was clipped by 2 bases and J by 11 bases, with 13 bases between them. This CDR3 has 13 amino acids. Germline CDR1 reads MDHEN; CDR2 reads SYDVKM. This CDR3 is CASSLGLRGQQFF. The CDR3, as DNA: TGTGCCAGCAGTTTAGGGTTGCGGGGACAGCAGTTCTTC.

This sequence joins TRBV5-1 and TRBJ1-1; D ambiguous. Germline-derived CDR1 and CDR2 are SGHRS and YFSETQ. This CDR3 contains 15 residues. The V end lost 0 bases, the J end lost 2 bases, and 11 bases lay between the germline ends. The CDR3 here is CASSLVRGGNTEAFF. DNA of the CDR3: TGCGCCAGCAGCTTGGTTCGTGGCGGTAACACTGAAGCTTTCTTT.